The T cell receptor beta chain described here comes from a study of CD8 T cells in Susac syndrome. For the study at large: Patients with Susac syndrome were, at the time of blood collection, therapy-naive, maintained on corticosteroids, or maintained on intravenous immunoglobulin alone.

The germline gives CDR1 MGHDK, CDR2 SYGVNS. The CDR3 runs to 11 residues. V was clipped by 5 bases and J by 5 bases, with 6 bases between them. With random hexamers, about 0.5 to 1 ug RNA was reverse transcribed. TCRdb processed the immunoSEQ multiplex PCR reads anew with MiXCR; each CDR3 protein has one entry. The sample lists approximately 49,000 distinct CDR3 sequences; around 93% were seen once. It was negative isolation that provided the CD8+ and CD4+ T cells, whereas TEMRA cells were enriched by FACS. The sample comprised CD8+ T cells from PBMCs. This sequence joins TRBV25-1 and TRBJ2-5; D gene unclear. The receptor was derived from a human donor with Susac syndrome. The CDR3 reads CASSRRETQYF. For the CDR3, the DNA is TGTGCCAGCAGTCGACGGGAGACCCAGTACTTC. Looking up the rest from reference TRBV25-1 and TRBJ2-5 gives the full variable domain: EADIYQTPRYLVIGTGKKITLECSQTMGHDKMYWYQQDPGMELHLIHYSYGVNSTEKGDLSSESTVSRIRTEHFPLTLESARPSHTSQYLCASSRRETQYFGPGTRLLVL.